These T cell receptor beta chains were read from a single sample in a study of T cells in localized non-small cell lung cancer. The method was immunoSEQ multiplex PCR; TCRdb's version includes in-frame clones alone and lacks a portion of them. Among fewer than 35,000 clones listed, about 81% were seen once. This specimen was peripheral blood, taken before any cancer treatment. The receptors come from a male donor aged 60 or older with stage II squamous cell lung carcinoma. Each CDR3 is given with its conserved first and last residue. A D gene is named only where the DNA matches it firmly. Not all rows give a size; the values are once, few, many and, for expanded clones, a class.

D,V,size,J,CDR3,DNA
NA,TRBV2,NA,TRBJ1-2,CASKTGPGVDYTF,TGTGCCAGTAAAACAGGGCCCGGGGTTGACTACACCTTC
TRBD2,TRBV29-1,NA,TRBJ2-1,CSVMGLAGITYNEQFF,TGCAGCGTTATGGGACTAGCGGGAATCACCTACAATGAGCAGTTCTTC
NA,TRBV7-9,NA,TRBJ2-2,CASSPTRAGSGELFF,TGTGCCAGCAGCCCGACTAGGGCGGGCTCCGGGGAGCTGTTTTTT
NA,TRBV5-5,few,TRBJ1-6,CASSSVRNSPLHF,TGTGCCAGCAGCTCGGTCCGCAATTCACCCCTCCACTTT
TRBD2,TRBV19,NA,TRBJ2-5,CATQTGSSGAETQYF,TGTGCCACCCAGACTGGGTCTAGCGGGGCCGAGACCCAGTACTTC
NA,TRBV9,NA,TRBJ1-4,CASSVSGLGNEKLFF,TGTGCCAGCAGCGTATCAGGTCTGGGTAATGAAAAACTGTTTTTT
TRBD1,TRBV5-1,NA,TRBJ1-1,CASSLANRGSTEAFF,TGCGCCAGCAGCTTGGCGAACAGGGGATCCACTGAAGCTTTCTTT
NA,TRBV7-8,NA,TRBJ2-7,CASSLILGTVEQYF,TGTGCCAGCAGCTTAATTTTGGGGACCGTGGAGCAGTACTTC
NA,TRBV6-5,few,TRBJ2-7,CASRTGRNYEQYF,TGTGCCAGCAGAACCGGACGGAACTACGAGCAGTACTTC
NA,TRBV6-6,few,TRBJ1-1,CALGRSATEAFF,TGTGCCCTGGGAAGGTCGGCCACTGAAGCTTTCTTT
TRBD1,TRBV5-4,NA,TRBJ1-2,CASSFNRGANYGYTF,TGTGCCAGCAGCTTCAACAGGGGTGCCAACTATGGCTACACCTTC